These 9 T cell receptor beta chains were all obtained from the same sample, sequenced in a study of cytomegalovirus exposure and HLA in healthy donors. PCR employed 60 Vbeta and 13 Jbeta primers. Sequencing used immunoSEQ multiplex PCR; TCRdb keeps in-frame clones, though not all of them. This table holds tens of thousands of clones, around 86% found once. Sequencing input: PBMCs. These receptors were collected from a man aged 30 to 39 in good health and CMV-seropositive.

The chain recombines TRBV30 with TRBJ1-1, with D uncertain. Trimming stripped 0 bases from V and 7 bases from J, with 6 bases between. This CDR3 has 11 residues. CDR1 GTSNPN and CDR2 SVGIG come from the germline V gene (reference sequence). The CDR3 bases are TGTGCCTGGAGTGTACTAAGTGAAGCTTTCTTT. It translates to CAWSVLSEAFF.

J is TRBJ2-5 and V is TRBV2; a possible D gene is TRBD2 (6 bases). Germline CDR1 SNHLY, CDR2 FYNNEI. This CDR3 has 13 amino acids. V lost 8 bases to trimming and J lost 2 bases, with 12 bases between them. CDR3 region: CASSLAFQETQYF. CDR3 coding DNA: TGTGCCAGCTCCCTAGCGTTTCAAGAGACCCAGTACTTC.

The chain couples TRBV13 to TRBJ2-5; 14 nucleotides match TRBD2. V shed 4 bases and J 4 bases; nucleotides not matched to a gene: 5. Per the germline V gene, CDR1 is PRHDT and CDR2 is FYEKMQ (reference sequence). This CDR3 comprises 16 residues. CDR3 bases: TGTGCCAGCAGCTCGGGACTAGCGGGAGTGTTAGAGACCCAGTACTTC. Translating it yields CASSSGLAGVLETQYF.

This chain joins TRBV9 and TRBJ1-1, with a tentative D call TRBD1 (6 bases). V shed 0 bases and J shed 1 base, with 10 bases lying between them. Looked up from germline, CDR1 is SGDLS and CDR2 is YYNGEE. CDR3 length: 15 residues. Here the CDR3 DNA reads TGTGCCAGCAGCGTAGTAGAAGGGGGGAACACTGAAGCTTTCTTT. Its translation is CASSVVEGGNTEAFF.

The chain combines TRBV2 with TRBJ2-5; tentatively, D is TRBD1 (6 bases). The V end was cut by 3 bases, the J end by 5 bases, with 19 bases between. CDR3 length: 16 amino acids. Germline lookup yields CDR1 SNHLY and CDR2 FYNNEI. CDR3 region: CASSDLYTGLGETQYF. CDR3 DNA: TGTGCCAGCAGTGACCTCTATACAGGGCTGGGGGAGACCCAGTACTTC. Based on the CDR3 plus reference TRBV2 and TRBJ2-5, the full variable domain is EPEVTQTPSHQVTQMGQEVILRCVPISNHLYFYWYRQILGQKVEFLVSFYNNEISEKSEIFDDQFSVERPDGSNFTLKIRSTKLEDSAMYFCASSDLYTGLGETQYFGPGTRLLVL.

This clone has only a few counts. The V and J genes are TRBV15 and TRBJ2-5, with a weak D call TRBD1 (6 bases). Trimming left V 8 bases short and J 2 bases short, with 18 bases between. Germline V gene data show CDR1 as LNHNV and CDR2 as YYDKDF (reference sequence). The CDR3 sequence is 15 residues long. CDR3 DNA sequence: TGTGCCACCGGGGCCCCCCCCAGGGGACAAGAGACCCAGTACTTC. This sequence encodes CATGAPPRGQETQYF. Full variable domain (remainder filled in from reference TRBV15 and TRBJ2-5): DAMVIQNPRYQVTQFGKPVTLSCSQTLNHNVMYWYQQKSSQAPKLLFHYYDKDFNNEADTPDNFQSRRPNTSFCFLDIRSPGLGDTAMYLCATGAPPRGQETQYFGPGTRLLVL.

J is TRBJ1-2 and V is TRBV28, with 10 bases lining up with TRBD1. Trimming took 3 bases from V and 4 from J; bases not matched to a gene: 5. The CDR3 has 15 amino acids. Germline CDR1 and CDR2: MDHEN and SYDVKM. The CDR3 spells CASSFDRGLSYGYTF. For the CDR3, the DNA is TGTGCCAGCAGTTTTGACAGGGGGCTAAGCTATGGCTACACCTTC.

The chain carries TRBV19 and TRBJ2-6; D is ambiguous. The V gene lost 9 bases and the J gene lost 1 base, with 19 bases spanning the gap. The germline CDR1 and CDR2 sequences are LNHDA and SQIVND (reference sequence). The CDR3 runs to 17 residues. CDR3 sequence reads: CARRERDKSSGANVLTF. CDR3 sequence (DNA): TGTGCCAGGAGAGAGAGAGATAAGTCTTCTGGGGCCAACGTCCTGACTTTC. The full variable domain, rest sourced from reference TRBV19 and TRBJ2-6, is DGGITQSPKYLFRKEGQNVTLSCEQNLNHDAMYWYRQDPGQGLRLIYYSQIVNDFQKGDIAEGYSVSREKKESFPLTVTSAQKNPTAFYLCARRERDKSSGANVLTFGAGSRLTVL.

In nucleotides, the CDR3 is TGTGCCAGTAGTGGCCGCGCCAGGAAGCCCACCGGGGAGCTGTTTTTT. Encoded protein: CASSGRARKPTGELFF. The chain uses TRBV19 and TRBJ2-2; no firm D call. V lost 5 bases, J lost 4 bases, and 17 bases lay in between. The CDR3 sequence is 16 residues long. In germline, CDR1 is LNHDA, CDR2 SQIVND (reference sequence).